This is a list of T cell receptor beta chains from one sample in a study of CD8 T cells in ankylosing spondylitis. Via MiXCR, TCRdb re-called the 5' RACE reads, giving one row per CDR3 protein. The sample records 470,000 or so distinct CDR3 sequences, roughly 25% being singletons. Sequencing was carried out using blood, either unsorted or a sorted T cell fraction (not recorded which). The receptor source for this set is a male donor with ankylosing spondylitis. The CDR3 runs from the conserved cysteine through the conserved F or W. Fields, in order: J gene, D gene, clone size, V gene, CDR3 length, CDR3 protein, CDR3 DNA. The D gene is left open where the match is weak. The size entry is marked missing in some rows and otherwise reads once, few, many or a size class.

j_gene: TRBJ2-1
d_gene: -
abundance: -
v_gene: TRBV20-1
len: 19
CDR3aa: CSARDRNSALGLFYNEQFF
CDR3nt: TGCAGTGCTAGAGATCGGAATAGCGCGTTGGGTCTCTTTTACAATGAGCAGTTCTTC

j_gene: TRBJ2-2
d_gene: TRBD1
abundance: -
v_gene: TRBV12-3/TRBV12-4
len: 16
CDR3aa: CASKVGQGALSGELFF
CDR3nt: TGTGCCAGCAAAGTCGGACAGGGGGCGCTGAGCGGGGAGCTGTTTTTT

j_gene: TRBJ1-5
d_gene: -
abundance: -
v_gene: TRBV12-5
len: 9
CDR3aa: CASGGTQHF
CDR3nt: TGTGCTAGTGGGGGGACCCAGCATTTT

j_gene: TRBJ2-1
d_gene: -
abundance: -
v_gene: TRBV3-1
len: 15
CDR3aa: CASSLSSLSYNEQFF
CDR3nt: TGTGCCAGCAGCCTCTCCAGTCTCTCCTACAATGAGCAGTTCTTC

j_gene: TRBJ1-1
d_gene: -
abundance: -
v_gene: TRBV4-1
len: 15
CDR3aa: CASSRERKGRDEAFF
CDR3nt: TGCGCCAGCAGCCGGGAAAGGAAGGGTCGGGATGAAGCTTTCTTT

j_gene: TRBJ2-2
d_gene: -
abundance: few
v_gene: TRBV7-7
len: 15
CDR3aa: CASSQDRGGTGELFF
CDR3nt: TGTGCCAGCAGCCAAGACAGGGGAGGGACCGGGGAGCTGTTTTTT

j_gene: TRBJ2-7
d_gene: -
abundance: -
v_gene: TRBV29-1
len: 11
CDR3aa: CSVGGSLGQYF
CDR3nt: TGCAGCGTCGGTGGGAGCCTAGGGCAGTACTTC

j_gene: TRBJ2-2
d_gene: TRBD1
abundance: -
v_gene: TRBV3-1
len: 14
CDR3aa: CASGGQGGTGELFF
CDR3nt: TGTGCCAGTGGGGGACAGGGCGGGACCGGGGAGCTGTTTTTT

j_gene: TRBJ1-2
d_gene: -
abundance: -
v_gene: TRBV30
len: 12
CDR3aa: CAWRYQGGGYTF
CDR3nt: TGTGCCTGGAGGTATCAGGGCGGCGGCTACACCTTC

j_gene: TRBJ2-1
d_gene: TRBD2
abundance: few
v_gene: TRBV15
len: 18
CDR3aa: CATSASMAGGPAHNEQFF
CDR3nt: TGTGCCACCAGCGCCTCGATGGCGGGAGGACCAGCCCACAATGAGCAGTTCTTC

j_gene: TRBJ1-3
d_gene: TRBD1
abundance: -
v_gene: TRBV14
len: 15
CDR3aa: CASSQGQGKGNTIYF
CDR3nt: TGTGCCAGCAGCCAAGGACAGGGAAAAGGAAACACCATATATTTT

j_gene: TRBJ2-2
d_gene: TRBD1
abundance: few
v_gene: TRBV12-3/TRBV12-4
len: 15
CDR3aa: CASREQGIETGELFF
CDR3nt: TGTGCCAGCAGGGAACAGGGGATTGAGACCGGGGAGCTGTTTTTT

j_gene: TRBJ1-1
d_gene: -
abundance: many
v_gene: TRBV5-5
len: 15
CDR3aa: CASSLWAGAATEAFF
CDR3nt: TGTGCCAGCAGCTTGTGGGCAGGGGCGGCCACTGAAGCTTTCTTT

j_gene: TRBJ1-5
d_gene: TRBD1
abundance: -
v_gene: TRBV7-8
len: 15
CDR3aa: CASSLGQGSSQPQHF
CDR3nt: TGTGCCAGCAGCCTGGGACAGGGAAGTAGTCAGCCCCAGCATTTT

j_gene: TRBJ2-1
d_gene: TRBD2
abundance: few
v_gene: TRBV6-4
len: 12
CDR3aa: CASSESGRVRFF
CDR3nt: TGTGCCAGCAGTGAAAGCGGGAGGGTTAGGTTCTTC

j_gene: TRBJ2-2
d_gene: TRBD2
abundance: -
v_gene: TRBV10-3
len: 16
CDR3aa: CAISGAGGQGTGELFF
CDR3nt: TGTGCCATCAGCGGGGCGGGAGGGCAGGGCACCGGGGAGCTGTTTTTT

j_gene: TRBJ2-5
d_gene: -
abundance: few
v_gene: TRBV29-1
len: 12
CDR3aa: CSVFMVGETQYF
CDR3nt: TGCAGCGTTTTCATGGTCGGAGAGACCCAGTACTTC

j_gene: TRBJ2-2
d_gene: -
abundance: -
v_gene: TRBV5-1
len: 15
CDR3aa: CASSLDQIHTGELFF
CDR3nt: TGCGCCAGCAGCTTGGATCAGATACACACCGGGGAGCTGTTTTTT

j_gene: TRBJ2-1
d_gene: -
abundance: -
v_gene: TRBV20-1
len: 14
CDR3aa: CSARLGLDLDEQFF
CDR3nt: TGCAGTGCTAGATTGGGTCTAGACCTTGATGAGCAGTTCTTC

j_gene: TRBJ2-1
d_gene: -
abundance: -
v_gene: TRBV20-1
len: 16
CDR3aa: CSAARPGLSSYNEQFF
CDR3nt: TGCAGTGCCGCCCGGCCCGGCCTAAGCTCCTACAATGAGCAGTTCTTC

j_gene: TRBJ1-3
d_gene: -
abundance: -
v_gene: TRBV5-1
len: 11
CDR3aa: CASSVGHTIYF
CDR3nt: TGCGCCAGCAGCGTAGGACACACCATATATTTT

j_gene: TRBJ2-2
d_gene: -
abundance: few
v_gene: TRBV30
len: 15
CDR3aa: CAWRRQITNTGELFF
CDR3nt: TGTGCCTGGAGAAGACAAATTACGAACACCGGGGAGCTGTTTTTT

j_gene: TRBJ1-5
d_gene: TRBD1
abundance: -
v_gene: TRBV20-1
len: 14
CDR3aa: CSAAGGNSNQPQHF
CDR3nt: TGCAGTGCCGCAGGGGGGAATAGCAATCAGCCCCAGCATTTT

j_gene: TRBJ2-4
d_gene: TRBD2
abundance: -
v_gene: TRBV3-1
len: 16
CDR3aa: CASSEGVAGGRNIQYF
CDR3nt: TGTGCCAGCAGCGAAGGGGTCGCGGGAGGCAGAAACATTCAGTACTTC

j_gene: TRBJ2-2
d_gene: -
abundance: few
v_gene: TRBV2
len: 14
CDR3aa: CASTRTFNTGELFF
CDR3nt: TGTGCCAGCACTCGGACTTTTAACACCGGGGAGCTGTTTTTT

j_gene: TRBJ2-3
d_gene: -
abundance: few
v_gene: TRBV11-2
len: 15
CDR3aa: CASSKRASGGDTQYF
CDR3nt: TGTGCCAGCAGCAAAAGAGCCAGTGGAGGAGATACGCAGTATTTT

j_gene: TRBJ2-6
d_gene: -
abundance: -
v_gene: TRBV5-1
len: 19
CDR3aa: CASSLAGGGLSSGANVLTF
CDR3nt: TGCGCCAGCAGCTTGGCCGGTGGGGGCTTGTCGTCTGGGGCCAACGTCCTGACTTTC

j_gene: TRBJ1-2
d_gene: -
abundance: -
v_gene: TRBV7-9
len: 15
CDR3aa: CASSLVSGIPYGYTF
CDR3nt: TGTGCCAGCAGCTTAGTTAGTGGAATCCCTTATGGCTACACCTTC

j_gene: TRBJ1-5
d_gene: TRBD1
abundance: few
v_gene: TRBV5-1
len: 15
CDR3aa: CASNGGGLGNQPQHF
CDR3nt: TGCGCCAGCAACGGAGGGGGCTTGGGCAATCAGCCCCAGCATTTT

j_gene: TRBJ2-1
d_gene: -
abundance: -
v_gene: TRBV5-6
len: 16
CDR3aa: CASSSLGEPTYNEQFF
CDR3nt: TGTGCCAGCAGCTCGCTAGGGGAACCCACCTACAATGAGCAGTTCTTC